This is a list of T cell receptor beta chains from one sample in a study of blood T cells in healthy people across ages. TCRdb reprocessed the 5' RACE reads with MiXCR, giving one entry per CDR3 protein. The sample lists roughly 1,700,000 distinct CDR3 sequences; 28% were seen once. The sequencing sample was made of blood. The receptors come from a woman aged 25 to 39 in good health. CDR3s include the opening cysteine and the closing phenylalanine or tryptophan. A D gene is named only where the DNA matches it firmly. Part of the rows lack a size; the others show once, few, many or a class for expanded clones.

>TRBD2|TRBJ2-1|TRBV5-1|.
TGCGCCAGCGGGACGGGACTAGGATTCCATGAGCAGTTCTTC
CASGTGLGFHEQFF
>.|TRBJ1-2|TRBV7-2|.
TGTGCCAGCAGCTTCCTGACAGACGCTGCCTATGGCTACACCTTC
CASSFLTDAAYGYTF
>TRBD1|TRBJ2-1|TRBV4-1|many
TGCGCCAGCAGTCCCCCCGGGACAGTCTCCAATGAGCAGTTCTTC
CASSPPGTVSNEQFF
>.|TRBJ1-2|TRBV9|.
TGTGCCAGCAGCGTGGACCCGGATCGGGGCATGAACTATGGCTACACCTTC
CASSVDPDRGMNYGYTF
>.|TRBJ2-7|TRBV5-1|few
TGCGCCAGCAGCTTGGAAAACCTGGGATCCTACGAGCAGTACTTC
CASSLENLGSYEQYF
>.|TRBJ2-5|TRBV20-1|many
TGCAGTGCTACCGCCGGGGGTGAGGAGCAGTACTTC
CSATAGGEEQYF
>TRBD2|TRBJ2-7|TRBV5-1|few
TGCGTCAGCAGCCCCTTGAGCGGGGGGACCTACAATGAGCAGTACTTC
CVSSPLSGGTYNEQYF
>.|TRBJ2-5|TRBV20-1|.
TGCAGTGCTACTACTTCAACGGAGACCCAGTACTTC
CSATTSTETQYF
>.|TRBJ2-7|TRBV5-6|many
TGTGCCAGCAGCGGACAACGAGGCAACGAGCAGTACTTC
CASSGQRGNEQYF
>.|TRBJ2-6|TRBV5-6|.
TGTGCCAGCAGCTTGGTCGGGCGCGGAAGATACTCTGGGGCCAACGTCCGGACTTTC
CASSLVGRGRYSGANVRTF
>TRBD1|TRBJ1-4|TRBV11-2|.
TGTGCCAGCAGCTTAGACGATATGGCAGGGGGTGAAAAACTGTTTTTT
CASSLDDMAGGEKLFF
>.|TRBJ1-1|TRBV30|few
TGTGCCTGGAGTCTCCGACAGGACACTGAAGCTTTCTTT
CAWSLRQDTEAFF
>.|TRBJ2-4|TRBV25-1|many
TGTGCCAGGAATCGACAGGAATCCAAAAACATTCAGTACTTC
CARNRQESKNIQYF
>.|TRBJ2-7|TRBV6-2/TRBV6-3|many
TGTGCCAGCAGTGCTGCTCTATTGTCCTACGAGCAGTACTTC
CASSAALLSYEQYF
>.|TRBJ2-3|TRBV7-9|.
TGTGCCAGCAGCTTGAGCCTGGCTTTGGATACGCAGTATTTT
CASSLSLALDTQYF
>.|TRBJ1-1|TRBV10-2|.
TGCGCCAGCAGTGAGTCGGCCCAGGGGCCTGAAGCTTTCTTT
CASSESAQGPEAFF
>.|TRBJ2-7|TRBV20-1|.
TGCAGTGCTTGGGAGGGGGGGGCCCTGAACGAGCAGTACTTC
CSAWEGGALNEQYF
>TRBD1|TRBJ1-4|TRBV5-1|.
TGCGCCAGCAGCCTAGGACAGGGGACGGGAGAAAAACTGTTTTTT
CASSLGQGTGEKLFF
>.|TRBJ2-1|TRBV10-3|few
TGTGCCATCAAGCCCTTCGGGGATGTAAATGAGCAGTTCTTC
CAIKPFGDVNEQFF
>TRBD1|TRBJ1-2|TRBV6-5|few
TGTGCCAGCAGTTACTCGAACAGGGGGAACGGCTACACCTTC
CASSYSNRGNGYTF
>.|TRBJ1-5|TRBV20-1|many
TGCAGTGCTAGAGATAGTGGCTCGGAGGTTAGCAATCAGCCCCAGCATTTT
CSARDSGSEVSNQPQHF
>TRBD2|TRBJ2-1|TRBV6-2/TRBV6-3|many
TGTGCCAGCAGTCGTTCCGGGACTAGGGGCTATCGTTACAATGAGCAGTTCTTC
CASSRSGTRGYRYNEQFF
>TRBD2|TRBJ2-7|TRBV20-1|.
TGCAGTGCTAGACGGCCTGGCGGGAGGGCCGATTACGAGCAGTACTTC
CSARRPGGRADYEQYF
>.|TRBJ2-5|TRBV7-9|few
TGTGCCAGCAGCCATGTTTATGGGGACCGCGAGACCCAGTACTTC
CASSHVYGDRETQYF
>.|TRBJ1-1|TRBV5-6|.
TGTGCCAGCAGCCCCGCAGGTCAGGGGCCAACTTTCTTT
CASSPAGQGPTFF
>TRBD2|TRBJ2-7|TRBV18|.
TGTGCCAGCTCACCACAAACTAGCGGGGCATACAATGAGCAGTACTTC
CASSPQTSGAYNEQYF
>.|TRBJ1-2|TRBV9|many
TGTGCCAGCAGCGAGGGACTGGATACCCCAGGCCCTGGCTACACCTTC
CASSEGLDTPGPGYTF
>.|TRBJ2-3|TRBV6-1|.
TGTGCCAGCGGAGCCGGGACCTCGGACACAGATACGCAGTATTTT
CASGAGTSDTDTQYF
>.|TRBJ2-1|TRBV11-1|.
TGTGCCAGCAGCTCGCCGGCAGGTAGTAGGCCCCAGAAGACCCAGTTCTTC
CASSSPAGSRPQKTQFF
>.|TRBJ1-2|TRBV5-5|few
TGTGCCAGCAGCTTCTCTTCTCTCGGGAACTATGGCTACACCTTC
CASSFSSLGNYGYTF
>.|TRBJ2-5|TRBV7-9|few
TGTGCCAGCAGCTCCGACTCACTAGCAGGAGAGACCCAGTACTTC
CASSSDSLAGETQYF
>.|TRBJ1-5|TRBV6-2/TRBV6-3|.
TGTGCCAGCAGTTACGGGGGGGCACCACTAAATCAGCCCCAGCATTTT
CASSYGGAPLNQPQHF